What follows are 8 T cell receptor beta chains derived from one specimen sequenced in a study of shared clonotypes between healthy human individuals. Using immunoSEQ multiplex PCR, the repertoire was profiled, and TCRdb retains in-frame clones only, with some absent. The profile shows about a million clones, approximately 68% of them singletons. Material for sequencing was memory CD4+ T cells sorted from blood. Subset given: CD45RA-negative fraction. All receptors derive from a man aged 18 to 29 in good health.

The rearrangement uses TRBV5-4 and TRBJ2-1; 9 positions match TRBD1. The CDR3 covers 15 residues. Germline CDR1 and CDR2: SGHNT and YYREEE (reference sequence). V trimming: 4 bases; J trimming: 7 bases; junction bases outside the gene matches: 9. CDR3 coding DNA: TGTGCCAGCAGCCGTGCGGGACAGGGTAGGAATGAGCAGTTCTTC. This encodes CASSRAGQGRNEQFF.

This clone came up once. The gene calls are TRBV6-4 and TRBJ2-7, with 8 bases identical to TRBD2. J lost 2 bases, V lost 0 bases, and 6 bases had no gene match. Germline V gives CDR1 MRHNA, CDR2 SNTAGT. CDR3 length: 16 residues. The CDR3 nucleotides read TGTGCCAGCAGTGACTCGATTACGGGGGGGCCCTACGAGCAGTACTTC. This codes for CASSDSITGGPYEQYF.

The chain combines TRBV19 with TRBJ2-3; D might be TRBD1 (6 bases). V lost 8 bases and J lost 3, with 27 bases in between. CDR3 length equals 18 residues. CDR1 is LNHDA and CDR2 is SQIVND in the germline V gene (reference sequence). The CDR3, as DNA: TGTGCCAGTTCCCTTGATCCGAAACAGGGATTTGATACAGATACGCAGTATTTT. This codes for CASSLDPKQGFDTDTQYF.

V and J are TRBV2 and TRBJ2-4; D is undetermined. The CDR3 is made up of 15 amino acids. CDR1 and CDR2 (germline): SNHLY, FYNNEI. Trimming removed 1 base at V and 2 bases at J, with 9 bases between. CDR3 loop: CASSEVIGSKNIQYF. CDR3 coding DNA: TGTGCCAGCAGTGAAGTAATAGGTTCCAAAAACATTCAGTACTTC.

The chain carries TRBV4-1 and TRBJ1-3, with D tentatively TRBD1 (5 bases). Germline loops: CDR1 MGHRA, CDR2 YSYEKL. This CDR3 contains 15 residues. V was cut by 0 bases and J by 4 bases, with 10 bases left in between. The CDR3 DNA reads TGCGCCAGCAGCCAAGAACAGGACTCAGGAAACACCATATATTTT. The encoded protein is CASSQEQDSGNTIYF.

The chain joins TRBV19 to TRBJ1-1; a possible D gene is TRBD1 (6 bases). The germline CDR1 and CDR2 sequences are LNHDA and SQIVND (reference sequence). The V gene lost 1 base and the J gene lost 4 bases, with 13 bases spanning the gap. CDR3 length: 15 residues. CDR3 sequence (DNA): TGTGCCAGTAGTATAGTGGCAGGGGTAGCCACTGAAGCTTTCTTT. It codes for CASSIVAGVATEAFF. Drawing the rest from reference TRBV19 and TRBJ1-1, the complete variable domain is DGGITQSPKYLFRKEGQNVTLSCEQNLNHDAMYWYRQDPGQGLRLIYYSQIVNDFQKGDIAEGYSVSREKKESFPLTVTSAQKNPTAFYLCASSIVAGVATEAFFGQGTRLTVV.

In this sample, this clone turned up once. The rearrangement joins TRBV10-3 to TRBJ2-2; TRBD1 might be the D (5 bases). CDR3 length equals 14 residues. Germline V gives CDR1 ENHRY, CDR2 SYGVKD. V lost 1 base and J 5 bases, leaving 8 bases between the germline ends. The DNA of the CDR3 is TGTGCCATCAGTGAGTTTACAGGTACCGGGGAGCTGTTTTTT. It encodes CAISEFTGTGELFF.

V usage is TRBV5-1 and J usage is TRBJ2-7; 13 bases fit TRBD2. This CDR3 is 15 amino acids long. V was pared by 4 bases and J by 3 bases, with 4 bases of the junction left unmatched. Germline V gene sequence: CDR1 SGHRS, CDR2 YFSETQ. The CDR3 nucleotides read TGCGCCAGCAGCACCGGGACTAGCGGGATCTACGAGCAGTACTTC. It yields the protein CASSTGTSGIYEQYF.